This TCR beta chain was retrieved from a study of T cell responses to AZD1222 COVID-19 vaccine. Using immunoSEQ multiplex PCR, the repertoire was profiled, and TCRdb retains in-frame clones only, with some absent. In the table there are tens of thousands of clones, less than 85% of which are singletons. The sequencing used peripheral blood, collected 28 days after the second AZD1222 dose. The sequence came from an adult who received the AZD1222 COVID-19 vaccine.

CDR3 DNA sequence: TGTGCCAGCAGGAGGGCAGGGGCGGATGGCTACACCTTC. Translated: CASRRAGADGYTF. The chain employs TRBV6-5 and TRBJ1-2; possible D gene TRBD1, 6 bases. The V end lost 6 bases, the J end lost 6 bases, and 14 bases lay between the germline ends. Germline-derived CDR1 and CDR2 are MNHEY and SVGAGI. The length of the CDR3 is 13 residues.